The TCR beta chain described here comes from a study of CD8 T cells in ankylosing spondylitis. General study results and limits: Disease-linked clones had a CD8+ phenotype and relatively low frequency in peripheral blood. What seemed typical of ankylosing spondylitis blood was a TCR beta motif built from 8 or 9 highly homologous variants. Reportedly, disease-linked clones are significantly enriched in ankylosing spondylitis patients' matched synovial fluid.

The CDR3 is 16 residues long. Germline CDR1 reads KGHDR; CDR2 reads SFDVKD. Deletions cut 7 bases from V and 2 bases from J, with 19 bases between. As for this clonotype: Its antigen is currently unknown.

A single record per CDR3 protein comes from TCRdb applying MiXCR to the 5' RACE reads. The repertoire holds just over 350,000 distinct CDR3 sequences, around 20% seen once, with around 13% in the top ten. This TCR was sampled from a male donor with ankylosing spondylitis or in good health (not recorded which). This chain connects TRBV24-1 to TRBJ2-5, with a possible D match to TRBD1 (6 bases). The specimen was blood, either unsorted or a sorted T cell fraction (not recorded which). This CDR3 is CATSSSKDSLQETQYF. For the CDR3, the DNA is TGTGCCACCAGCTCCTCGAAGGACAGCCTACAAGAGACCCAGTACTTC.